The T cell receptor beta chain under discussion was sequenced for a study of blood T cell repertoires in COVID-19 (dated by TCRdb to 2019 to 2021). A note on the overall study: The collaborator samples originated in the United States, Italy and Spain and spanned the acute and convalescent phases of COVID-19. The prospective study material was composed of cDNA or gDNA derived from T cells, B-cell-depleted T cells, or PBMCs. Subjects who had been exposed to COVID-19, were actively infected with it, or had recovered from it provided the deeply sampled blood TCRbeta repertoires that made up the dataset. A freely available public database, intended as a resource for researchers studying the immune response to SARS-CoV-2, is where the repertoires were released. Samples were obtained from the ongoing ImmuneRACE study (first 160 participants) and from over a thousand subjects provided by 6 global collaborators. A de-identified subject ID, COVID-19 status, age in years and sex were almost always included in the sample metadata. HLA class I and class II types, where available, came from metadata supplied by the sample provider rather than from assay-based typing.

Study-wide conclusions, independent of this receptor: The quantity of clinical and demographic metadata differed by source and by participant and was supplied without curation.

TCRbeta CDR3 regions were amplified from genomic DNA by means of the immunoSEQ Assay, a bias-controlled multiplex PCR. The original pipeline was this. The number of nucleated cells in each sample was estimated by amplification of reference gene primers within the assay. Sequence reads were collapsed and filtered to measure the absolute abundance of every unique TCRbeta CDR3 rearrangement. For each sample, productive Simpson clonality was calculated as the square root of Simpson's diversity index over productive rearrangements. Imported from immuneACCESS, the table was reduced by TCRdb to in-frame sequences with V and J called. These copies leave out some clones; in studies compared against another copy, an unresolved V gene accounts for under half, and the cause of the remainder is not known. The DNA was the basis for D and trimming; V, J and clone size are from that table. Recorded for this sample are 55,000 to 85,000 clones; 70% to 80% of them occurred a single time. The ten largest clones represent around 27% of the sample.

This clone appeared a few times. Its antigen target is currently unknown. No much larger clonotype is one base removed from it; base qualities were not supplied. Whole blood was collected in K2EDTA tubes by collaborating institutions according to the institutions' own protocols. For TCRbeta analysis, collaborators shipped samples in one of three forms: frozen whole blood, isolated PBMCs, or DNA extracted from either of those sample types. The V and J ends are trimmed by 4 bases and 0 bases, leaving 21 bases between them. The CDR3 numbers 18 residues from cysteine through phenylalanine. The entry retains the CDR3 DNA only, 54 bases that are in frame from base 1. In the germline V gene, CDR1 corresponds to SGHDT and CDR2 to YYEEEE.

This receptor was obtained from a man between 60 and 75 years old with active or convalescent COVID-19. The material sequenced was peripheral blood. Recombination joined TRBV5-6 with TRBJ2-3; perhaps TRBD1 is the D gene, with 6 bases matching. For the CDR3, the sequence is CASSLFRTATLSTDTQYF. The DNA sequence follows: TGTGCCAGCAGCCTTTTCCGGACAGCCACCCTTAGCACAGATACGCAGTATTTT.